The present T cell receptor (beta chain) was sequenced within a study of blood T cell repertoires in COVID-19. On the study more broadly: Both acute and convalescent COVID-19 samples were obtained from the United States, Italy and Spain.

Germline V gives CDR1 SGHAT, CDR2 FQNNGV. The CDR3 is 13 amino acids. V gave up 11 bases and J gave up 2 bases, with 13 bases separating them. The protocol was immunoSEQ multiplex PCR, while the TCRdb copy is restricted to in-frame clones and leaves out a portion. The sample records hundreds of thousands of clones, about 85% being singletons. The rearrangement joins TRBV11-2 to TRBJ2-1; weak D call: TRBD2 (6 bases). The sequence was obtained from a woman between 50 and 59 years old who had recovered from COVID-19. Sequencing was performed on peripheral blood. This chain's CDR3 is CALRDGPYNEQFF. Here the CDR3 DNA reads TGTGCCTTGCGGGACGGACCCTACAATGAGCAGTTCTTC. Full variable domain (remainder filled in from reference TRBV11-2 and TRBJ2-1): EAGVAQSPRYKIIEKRQSVAFWCNPISGHATLYWYQQILGQGPKLLIQFQNNGVVDDSQLPKDRFSAERLKGVDSTLKIQPAKLEDSAVYLCALRDGPYNEQFFGPGTRLTVL.